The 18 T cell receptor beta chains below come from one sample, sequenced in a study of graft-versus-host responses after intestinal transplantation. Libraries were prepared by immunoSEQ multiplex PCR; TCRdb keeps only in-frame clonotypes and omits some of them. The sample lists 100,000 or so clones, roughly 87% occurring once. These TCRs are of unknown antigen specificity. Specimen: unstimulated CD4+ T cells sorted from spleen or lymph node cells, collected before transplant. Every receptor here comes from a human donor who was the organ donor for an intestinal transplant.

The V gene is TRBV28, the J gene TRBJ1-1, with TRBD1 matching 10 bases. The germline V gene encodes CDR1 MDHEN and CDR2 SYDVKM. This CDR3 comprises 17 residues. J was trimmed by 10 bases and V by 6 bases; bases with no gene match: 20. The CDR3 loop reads CASSLIRSRDRGDRAFF. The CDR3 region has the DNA TGTGCCAGCAGCCTAATAAGGTCCCGGGACAGGGGTGATCGAGCTTTCTTT.

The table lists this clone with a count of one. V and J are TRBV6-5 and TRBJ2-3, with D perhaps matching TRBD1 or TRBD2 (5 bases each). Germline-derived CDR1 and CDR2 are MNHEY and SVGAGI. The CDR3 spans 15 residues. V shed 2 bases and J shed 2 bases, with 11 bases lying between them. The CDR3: CASSYGGTITDTQYF. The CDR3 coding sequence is TGTGCCAGCAGTTACGGTGGGACCATCACAGATACGCAGTATTTT.

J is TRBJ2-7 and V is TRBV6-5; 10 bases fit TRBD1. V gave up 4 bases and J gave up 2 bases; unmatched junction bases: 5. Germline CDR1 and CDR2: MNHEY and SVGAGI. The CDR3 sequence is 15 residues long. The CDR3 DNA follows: TGTGCCAGCAGTTTCGGGACAGGGGACCCCTACGAGCAGTACTTC. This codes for CASSFGTGDPYEQYF.

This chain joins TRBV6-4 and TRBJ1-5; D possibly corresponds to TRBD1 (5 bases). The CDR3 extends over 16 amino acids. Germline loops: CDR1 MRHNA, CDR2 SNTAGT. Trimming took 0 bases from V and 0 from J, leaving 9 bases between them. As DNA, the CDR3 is TGTGCCAGCAGTGACTCGACAGTTTATAGCAATCAGCCCCAGCATTTT. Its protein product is CASSDSTVYSNQPQHF.

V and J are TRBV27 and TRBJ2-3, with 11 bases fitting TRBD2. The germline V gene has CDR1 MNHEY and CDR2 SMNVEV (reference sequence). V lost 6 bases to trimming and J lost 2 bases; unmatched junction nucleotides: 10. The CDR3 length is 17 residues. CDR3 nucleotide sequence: TGTGCCAGCAGCCTCCATTCTAGCGGGGGGCCCACAGATACGCAGTATTTT. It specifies CASSLHSSGGPTDTQYF.

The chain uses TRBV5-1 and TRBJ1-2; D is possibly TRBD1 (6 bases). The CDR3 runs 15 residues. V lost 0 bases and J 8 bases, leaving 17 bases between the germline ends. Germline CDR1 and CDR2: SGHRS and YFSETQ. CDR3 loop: CASSLEPGVNEGYTF. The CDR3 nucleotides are TGCGCCAGCAGCTTGGAACCAGGGGTTAACGAGGGCTACACCTTC.

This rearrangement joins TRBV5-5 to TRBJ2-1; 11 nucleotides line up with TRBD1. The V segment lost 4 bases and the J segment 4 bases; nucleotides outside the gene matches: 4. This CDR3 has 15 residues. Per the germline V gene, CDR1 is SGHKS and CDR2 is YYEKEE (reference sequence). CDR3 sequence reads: CASSEGTGGYNEQFF. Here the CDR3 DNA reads TGTGCCAGCAGCGAGGGGACAGGGGGGTACAATGAGCAGTTCTTC.

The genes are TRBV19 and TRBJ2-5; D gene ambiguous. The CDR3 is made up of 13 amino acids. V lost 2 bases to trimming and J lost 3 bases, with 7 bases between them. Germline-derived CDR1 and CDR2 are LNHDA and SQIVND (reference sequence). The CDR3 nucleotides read TGTGCCAGTAGTATAAGGACGAAAGAGACCCAGTACTTC. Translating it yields CASSIRTKETQYF.

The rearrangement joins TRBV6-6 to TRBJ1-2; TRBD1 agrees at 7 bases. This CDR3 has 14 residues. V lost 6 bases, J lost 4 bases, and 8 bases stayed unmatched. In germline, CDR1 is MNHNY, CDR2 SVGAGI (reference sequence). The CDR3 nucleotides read TGTGCCAGCAGGTCGACAGGGTGGGCCTATGGCTACACCTTC. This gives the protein CASRSTGWAYGYTF.

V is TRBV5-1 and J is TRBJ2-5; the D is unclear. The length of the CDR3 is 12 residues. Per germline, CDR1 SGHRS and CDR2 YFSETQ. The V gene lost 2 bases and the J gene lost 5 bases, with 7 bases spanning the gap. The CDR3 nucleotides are TGCGCCAGCAGCTTCTATCGGGAGACCCAGTACTTC. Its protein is CASSFYRETQYF.

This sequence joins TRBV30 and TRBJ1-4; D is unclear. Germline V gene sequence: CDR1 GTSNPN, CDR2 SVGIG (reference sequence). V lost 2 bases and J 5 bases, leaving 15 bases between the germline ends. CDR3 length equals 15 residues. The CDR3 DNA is TGTGCCTGGAGTCGTCTTGACGGAATCAATGAAAAACTGTTTTTT. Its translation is CAWSRLDGINEKLFF.

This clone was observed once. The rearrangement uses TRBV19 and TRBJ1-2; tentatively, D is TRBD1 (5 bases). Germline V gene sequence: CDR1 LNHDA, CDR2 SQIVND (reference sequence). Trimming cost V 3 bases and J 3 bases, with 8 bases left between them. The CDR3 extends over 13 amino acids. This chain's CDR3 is CASSMRGDYGYTF. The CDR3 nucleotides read TGTGCCAGTAGTATGAGGGGCGACTATGGCTACACCTTC.

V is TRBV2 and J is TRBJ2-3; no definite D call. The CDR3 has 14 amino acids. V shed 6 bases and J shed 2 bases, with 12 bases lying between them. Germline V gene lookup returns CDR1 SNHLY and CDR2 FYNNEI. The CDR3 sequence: CASRERKNTDTQYF. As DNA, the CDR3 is TGTGCCAGCAGAGAAAGGAAGAACACAGATACGCAGTATTTT. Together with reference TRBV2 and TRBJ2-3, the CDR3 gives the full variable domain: EPEVTQTPSHQVTQMGQEVILRCVPISNHLYFYWYRQILGQKVEFLVSFYNNEISEKSEIFDDQFSVERPDGSNFTLKIRSTKLEDSAMYFCASRERKNTDTQYFGPGTRLTVL.

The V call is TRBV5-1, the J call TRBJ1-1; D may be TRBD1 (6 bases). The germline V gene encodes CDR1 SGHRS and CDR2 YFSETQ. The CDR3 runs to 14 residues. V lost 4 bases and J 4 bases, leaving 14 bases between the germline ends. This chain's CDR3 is CASSLDVRGTEAFF. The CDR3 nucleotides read TGCGCCAGCAGCCTGGATGTCAGGGGCACTGAAGCTTTCTTT.

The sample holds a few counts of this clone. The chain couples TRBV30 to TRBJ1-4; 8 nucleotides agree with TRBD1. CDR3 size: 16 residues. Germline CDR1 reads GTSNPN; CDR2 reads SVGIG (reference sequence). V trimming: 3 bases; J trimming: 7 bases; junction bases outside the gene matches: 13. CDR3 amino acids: CAWSPGQAVPSEKLFF. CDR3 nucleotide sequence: TGTGCCTGGAGCCCGGGACAGGCCGTTCCTAGTGAAAAACTGTTTTTT.

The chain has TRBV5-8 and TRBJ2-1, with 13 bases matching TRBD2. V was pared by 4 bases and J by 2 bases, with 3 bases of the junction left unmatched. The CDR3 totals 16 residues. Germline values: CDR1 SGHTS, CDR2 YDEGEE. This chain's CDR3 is CASSPGTSGTYNEQFF. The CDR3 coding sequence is TGTGCCAGCAGCCCAGGGACTAGCGGGACCTACAATGAGCAGTTCTTC.

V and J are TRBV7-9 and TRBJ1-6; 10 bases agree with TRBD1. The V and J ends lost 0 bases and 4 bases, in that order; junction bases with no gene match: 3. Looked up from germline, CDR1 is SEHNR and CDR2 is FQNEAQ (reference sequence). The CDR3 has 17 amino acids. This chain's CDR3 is CASSLARDRGYNSPLHF. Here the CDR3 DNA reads TGTGCCAGCAGCTTAGCGAGGGACAGGGGATATAATTCACCCCTCCACTTT.

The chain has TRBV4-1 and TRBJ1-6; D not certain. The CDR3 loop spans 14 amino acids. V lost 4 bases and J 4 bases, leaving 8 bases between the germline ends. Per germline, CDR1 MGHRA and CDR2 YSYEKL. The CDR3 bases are TGCGCCAGCAGCCTAGGGATTTATAATTCACCCCTCCACTTT. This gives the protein CASSLGIYNSPLHF.